The 21 T cell receptor beta chains below come from one sample, sequenced in a study of identical twins (dated by TCRdb to 2016 to 2017). Libraries were built with 5' RACE. Sequencing relied on an Illumina HiSeq 2000. TCRdb cleaned the public reads at Q25 with fastp, built clones with MiXCR and kept in-frame beta chains. Rows with a matching CDR3 protein are joined into one entry that keeps the most common DNA and genes. Recorded for this sample are a few hundred thousand distinct CDR3 sequences; 9% to 10% of them occurred a single time. The ten biggest clones cover 2.5% to 3.5% of the sample. The same sample was also studied in work on yellow fever vaccine responses in identical twins.

The sample consisted of PBMCs. Every receptor here comes from a woman younger than 30 in good health.

The V call is TRBV27, the J call TRBJ1-1, with D hard to call. The CDR3 extends over 15 amino acids. Trimming cost V 8 bases and J 1 base, with 17 bases left between them. From germline, CDR1 is MNHEY and CDR2 SMNVEV (reference sequence). The CDR3 spells CASSNGLVENTEAFF. CDR3 coding DNA: TGTGCCAGCTCAAACGGATTGGTGGAGAACACTGAAGCTTTCTTT.

This clonotype has a count of ten or more. This chain links TRBV11-2 with TRBJ1-5; D not resolved. Germline V gene sequence: CDR1 SGHAT, CDR2 FQNNGV. V gave up 5 bases and J gave up 3 bases, with 8 bases separating them. This CDR3 has 13 residues. CDR3 amino acids: CASSDRFNQPQHF. DNA for the CDR3: TGTGCCAGCAGCGATAGATTCAATCAGCCCCAGCATTTT.

This clonotype was seen ten or more times. The chain has TRBV12-3 or TRBV12-4 and TRBJ2-5; no definite D call. CDR3 length: 11 amino acids. The ends were cut back, 6 bases at V and 7 bases at J, with 9 bases in the middle. DNA of the CDR3: TGTGCCAGCAGCCCGGGTTGGACCCAGTACTTC. It codes for CASSPGWTQYF.

J is TRBJ2-2 and V is TRBV7-2, with TRBD2 identical over 7 bases. With 7 bases clipped from V and 2 bases from J, the junction kept 10 bases outside the gene matches. Germline CDR1 reads SGHTA; CDR2 reads FQGNSA. The CDR3 totals 16 residues. The CDR3 DNA sequence: TGTGCCAGCATGTGGTCTGCTAGCGGTAACACCGGGGAGCTGTTTTTT. Translated, it gives CASMWSASGNTGELFF.

This clonotype was seen repeatedly, ten times or more. The rearrangement links TRBV24-1 to TRBJ1-5; TRBD1 is a possible D gene (5 bases). CDR1 is KGHDR, CDR2 SFDVKD, per germline. Trimming pared 4 bases from V and 4 bases from J, leaving 10 bases between. The CDR3 loop spans 14 amino acids. The CDR3 DNA reads TGTGCCACCAGTGAACCGGGGCCAAATCAGCCCCAGCATTTT. Amino acids: CATSEPGPNQPQHF.

This clonotype was seen only a few times. The V gene is TRBV28, the J gene TRBJ2-3, with 8 bases matching TRBD2. The junction had 3 bases not matched to a gene; V was cut back by 3 bases and J by 4 bases. CDR3 size: 14 residues. Germline CDR1 and CDR2: MDHEN and SYDVKM. The CDR3 sequence: CASSFGGAADTQYF. CDR3 DNA sequence: TGTGCCAGCAGTTTCGGGGGGGCAGCAGATACGCAGTATTTT.

This chain joins TRBV3-1 and TRBJ2-7, with D perhaps given as TRBD1 or TRBD2 (5 bases each). V lost 1 base and J 3 bases, leaving 13 bases between the germline ends. The germline V gene has CDR1 LGHDT and CDR2 YNNKEL (reference sequence). CDR3 size: 15 residues. The CDR3 sequence: CASSQVPGRIYEQYF. CDR3 nucleotide sequence: TGTGCCAGCAGCCAAGTTCCGGGACGGATCTACGAGCAGTACTTC.

The chain has TRBV7-9 and TRBJ2-7; 9 bases align to TRBD1. The V gene's germline CDR1 is SEHNR and CDR2 FQNEAQ (reference sequence). This CDR3 contains 15 residues. The ends lost 5 bases at V and 4 bases at J; junction bases unmatched: 9. CDR3 nucleotides: TGTGCCAGCAGCCCCCCGGGACAGGGCTGGTACGAGCAGTACTTC. Translated: CASSPPGQGWYEQYF.

The V and J genes are TRBV4-3 and TRBJ2-1, with D perhaps matching TRBD1 (6 bases). Germline assignment: CDR1 LGHNA and CDR2 YSLEER. The CDR3 runs to 17 residues. V lost 0 bases, J lost 4 bases, and 16 bases lay in between. CDR3 in DNA: TGCGCCAGCAGCCAAGATTTAGGGCCAGGGGTGTACAATGAGCAGTTCTTC. It specifies CASSQDLGPGVYNEQFF.

This clonotype appeared a few times. The rearrangement joins TRBV20-1 to TRBJ1-1; no reliable D call. The CDR3 extends over 12 amino acids. Germline V gene lookup returns CDR1 DFQATT and CDR2 SNEGSKA (reference sequence). Trimming cost V 3 bases and J 5 bases, with 10 bases left between them. The CDR3 protein is CSASPGGTEAFF. CDR3 in DNA: TGCAGTGCTAGCCCGGGAGGGACTGAAGCTTTCTTT.

The genes are TRBV6-5 and TRBJ2-1; D is unresolved. The CDR3 is made up of 15 amino acids. The germline V gene has CDR1 MNHEY and CDR2 SVGAGI. The ends were cut back, 1 base at V and 5 bases at J, with 12 bases in the middle. The CDR3 nucleotides are TGTGCCAGCAGTTACTATGGTACGGCCGACAATGAGCAGTTCTTC. Its protein product is CASSYYGTADNEQFF.

This clonotype was seen more than once but under ten times. V is TRBV29-1 and J is TRBJ2-7, with 7 positions matching TRBD2. CDR3 length equals 13 residues. The germline CDR1 and CDR2 sequences are SQVTM and ANQGSEA. After removal of 4 bases from V and 6 bases from J, the junction contained 9 bases not matched to a gene. CDR3 amino acids: CSVGGGSRSEQYF. In nucleotides, the CDR3 is TGCAGCGTTGGAGGCGGGAGCCGATCCGAGCAGTACTTC.

At least ten counts were recorded for this clonotype. J is TRBJ2-7 and V is TRBV27, with 11 positions matching TRBD1. The CDR3 length is 14 residues. Germline CDR1 reads MNHEY; CDR2 reads SMNVEV (reference sequence). The V and J ends lost 3 bases and 6 bases, in that order; junction bases with no gene match: 4. CDR3 in amino acids: CASSFGQGAGEQYF. CDR3 DNA sequence: TGTGCCAGCAGTTTCGGACAGGGGGCGGGCGAGCAGTACTTC.

On this clonotype: Relative to the germline gene, one junction end is altered; a read error may explain this. The V and J genes are TRBV18 and TRBJ1-1; D gene ambiguous. From germline, CDR1 is KGHSH and CDR2 LQKENI. The CDR3 runs to 14 residues. CDR3 in amino acids: CASSPRGGYTEAFF. The CDR3 coding sequence is TGTGCCAGCTCCCCACGGGGAGGGTACACTGAAGCTTTCTTT.

Only a few counts were recorded for this clonotype. This chain uses TRBV2 with TRBJ1-1; D unresolved. Trimming took off 7 bases at V and 0 bases at J, with 6 bases between the two ends. This CDR3 is 12 amino acids long. CDR1 and CDR2 (germline): SNHLY, FYNNEI. DNA of the CDR3: TGTGCCAGCACACGGGTGAACACTGAAGCTTTCTTT. Translating it yields CASTRVNTEAFF.

V gene TRBV9 combines with J gene TRBJ2-1, with 12 nucleotides matching TRBD1. The CDR3 runs to 17 residues. Germline CDR1 SGDLS, CDR2 YYNGEE. The trim removed 2 bases at V and 9 bases at J, leaving 12 bases unmatched. The CDR3 here is CASSVLPGTGGAAEQFF. In nucleotides, the CDR3 is TGTGCCAGCAGCGTCTTACCCGGGACAGGGGGCGCGGCTGAGCAGTTCTTC.

Ten or more counts support this clonotype. The chain combines TRBV24-1 with TRBJ2-1; 9 positions agree with TRBD1. CDR1 is KGHDR, CDR2 SFDVKD, per germline. The CDR3 has 16 amino acids. The V segment lost 9 bases and the J segment 5 bases; nucleotides outside the gene matches: 13. CDR3: CATSTEGDRAHNEQFF. The DNA of the CDR3 is TGTGCCACCTCAACCGAGGGGGACAGGGCCCACAATGAGCAGTTCTTC.

J is TRBJ2-3 and V is TRBV6-2 or TRBV6-3; no reliable D call. The CDR3 totals 19 residues. V lost 0 bases, J lost 4 bases, and 23 bases lay in between. Germline V gene sequence: CDR1 MNHEY, CDR2 SVGEGT. The CDR3 coding sequence is TGTGCCAGCAGTTACTCGAATTGGCGCGTAACGACAACTCCAGATACGCAGTATTTT. Its translation: CASSYSNWRVTTTPDTQYF.

This clonotype was detected many times. The CDR3 nucleotides are TGTGCCAGCAGTTTCGGGCTAGCGGCTAGCACAGATACGCAGTATTTT. Its translation: CASSFGLAASTDTQYF. The chain carries TRBV12-3 or TRBV12-4 and TRBJ2-3; 7 nucleotides align to TRBD2. Losses at the gene ends were 3 bases for V and 0 bases for J; bases not matched to a gene: 6. The CDR3 has 16 residues.

In its sample, this clonotype was seen many times. The V and J genes are TRBV12-3 or TRBV12-4 and TRBJ1-2; 7 bases align to TRBD1. This CDR3 region has 13 residues. Trimming took 11 bases from V and 5 from J; bases not matched to a gene: 11. CDR3 region: CASRSGGLYGYTF. DNA of the CDR3: TGTGCCTCCCGATCAGGGGGACTATATGGCTACACCTTC.

The genes are TRBV19 and TRBJ2-2; a possible D gene is TRBD2 (6 bases). V was pared by 3 bases and J by 3 bases, with 14 bases between. The length of the CDR3 is 16 residues. Germline V gives CDR1 LNHDA, CDR2 SQIVND (reference sequence). The CDR3 loop is CASSIGLALYTGELFF. The CDR3 DNA reads TGTGCCAGTAGTATTGGCCTAGCGTTATACACCGGGGAGCTGTTTTTT.